The 20 T cell receptor beta chains presented below share a single source sample, sequenced in a study of T-cell reconstitution after alpha-beta-depleted transplantation in children. The library targeted TCRbeta and was prepared with unique molecular identifiers. TCRdb ran MiXCR on the PCR reads and lists one entry per CDR3 protein. The sample yields under 450,000 distinct CDR3 sequences, about a sixth seen once. Sequenced here: PBMCs, mostly from graft donor cells, sampled 360 days after TCRalphabeta/CD19-depleted stem cell transplant. The origin of the receptors is a boy less than two years old who had a stem cell transplant for Wiskott-Aldrich syndrome, so the T cells may come from the graft donor.

This clonotype was detected a few times. The chain links TRBV20-1 to TRBJ2-1, with a weak D call TRBD2 (6 bases). V was cut by 0 bases and J by 5 bases, with 23 bases left in between. Germline CDR1 and CDR2: DFQATT and SNEGSKA (reference sequence). The CDR3 runs 18 residues. The CDR3 loop is CSARDHRGMVVWDNEQFF. CDR3 in DNA: TGCAGTGCTAGAGATCACCGGGGGATGGTAGTGTGGGACAATGAGCAGTTCTTC.

Ten or more counts support this clonotype. The chain links TRBV3-1 to TRBJ2-5; weak D call: TRBD1 (5 bases). V lost 4 bases and J lost 1, with 10 bases in between. Germline V lookup: CDR1 LGHDT, CDR2 YNNKEL (reference sequence). CDR3 length: 14 amino acids. For the CDR3, the DNA is TGTGCCAGCAGCCGCAGGGCTACCCAAGAGACCCAGTACTTC. Translated: CASSRRATQETQYF.

The V call is TRBV5-6, the J call TRBJ2-5; either TRBD1 or TRBD2 may supply D (5 bases each). The CDR3 runs 12 residues. Germline V gene sequence: CDR1 SGHDT, CDR2 YYEEEE. The V gene lost 3 bases and the J gene lost 7 bases, with 10 bases spanning the gap. The CDR3 sequence: CASSWGPGTQYF. CDR3 nucleotide sequence: TGTGCCAGCAGCTGGGGACCGGGGACCCAGTACTTC.

The V gene is TRBV7-9, the J gene TRBJ1-1; the D is unclear. This CDR3 contains 15 residues. Germline V lookup: CDR1 SEHNR, CDR2 FQNEAQ (reference sequence). V lost 2 bases and J lost 1, with 11 bases in between. In nucleotides, the CDR3 is TGTGCCAGCAGCTTATTCGCTAATTCGAACACTGAAGCTTTCTTT. Encoded protein: CASSLFANSNTEAFF. Together with reference TRBV7-9 and TRBJ1-1, the CDR3 gives the full variable domain: DTGVSQNPRHKITKRGQNVTFRCDPISEHNRLYWYRQTLGQGPEFLTYFQNEAQLEKSRLLSDRFSAERPKGSFSTLEIQRTEQGDSAMYLCASSLFANSNTEAFFGQGTRLTVV.

This rearrangement joins TRBV7-9 to TRBJ2-1; 7 bases match TRBD1. CDR1 and CDR2 from the germline V gene are SEHNR and FQNEAQ (reference sequence). V shed 1 base, J shed 1 base, and the junction held 7 bases outside the gene matches. CDR3 length: 17 residues. In DNA form, the CDR3 reads TGTGCCAGCAGCTTAGTGGTAGGGGGCGCGTCCTACAATGAGCAGTTCTTC. This gives the protein CASSLVVGGASYNEQFF.

This clonotype occurred a few times. The chain combines TRBV5-1 with TRBJ2-5, with unresolved D. The V end lost 2 bases, the J end lost 1 base, and 9 bases lay between the germline ends. Germline loops: CDR1 SGHRS, CDR2 YFSETQ. CDR3 length: 14 amino acids. The CDR3 DNA follows: TGCGCCAGCAGCTTCGGGTGGATCCAAGAGACCCAGTACTTC. Residues: CASSFGWIQETQYF.

The rearrangement links TRBV5-1 to TRBJ2-7, with 12 bases fitting TRBD2. This CDR3 is 16 amino acids long. Trimming at V came to 1 base and at J to 5 bases, leaving 7 bases not matched to a gene. CDR1 and CDR2 (germline): SGHRS, YFSETQ. CDR3 in amino acids: CASSLFPSGGAHEQYF. Here the CDR3 DNA reads TGCGCCAGCAGCTTGTTCCCTAGCGGGGGGGCCCACGAGCAGTACTTC.

The CDR3 reads CASSGGTSGKTDTQYF. The CDR3 coding sequence is TGTGCCAGCAGCGGCGGGACTAGCGGGAAGACAGATACGCAGTATTTT. The chain is built from TRBV9 and TRBJ2-3; TRBD2 aligns across 13 bases. Germline CDR1 and CDR2: SGDLS and YYNGEE. The junction had 4 bases not matched to a gene; V was cut back by 3 bases and J by 3 bases. The length of the CDR3 is 16 residues.

This clonotype was found a few times. The CDR3 spells CASSQGLAGPSSYNEQFF. The DNA of the CDR3 is TGCGCCAGCAGCCAAGGGCTAGCGGGGCCGAGCTCCTACAATGAGCAGTTCTTC. V and J are TRBV4-3 and TRBJ2-1, with 9 bases that match TRBD2. The CDR3 is 18 amino acids. The V and J ends lost 1 base and 0 bases, in that order; junction bases with no gene match: 7. Germline CDR1 reads LGHNA; CDR2 reads YSLEER.

This clonotype was counted only a few times. The chain is built from TRBV5-1 and TRBJ2-3; D uncertain. CDR3 length: 14 amino acids. Looked up from germline, CDR1 is SGHRS and CDR2 is YFSETQ. The V gene lost 6 bases and the J gene lost 0 bases, with 11 bases spanning the gap. In DNA, the CDR3 is TGCGCCAGCAACTTAGCCCCTAGCACAGATACGCAGTATTTT. Translating it yields CASNLAPSTDTQYF. The full variable domain, with the rest looked up from reference TRBV5-1 and TRBJ2-3, is KAGVTQTPRYLIKTRGQQVTLSCSPISGHRSVSWYQQTPGQGLQFLFEYFSETQRNKGNFPGRFSGRQFSNSRSEMNVSTLELGDSALYLCASNLAPSTDTQYFGPGTRLTVL.

This clonotype was detected only a few times. This chain joins TRBV7-8 and TRBJ2-7; D may be TRBD1 (5 bases). Deletions cut 7 bases from V and 1 base from J, with 11 bases between. Germline V gives CDR1 SGHVS, CDR2 FQNEAQ. This CDR3 is 13 amino acids long. The CDR3 region has the DNA TGTGCCAGCACTACGACAGCATCCTACGAGCAGTACTTC. Translating gives CASTTTASYEQYF.

The table lists this clonotype with a few counts. The V and J genes are TRBV6-1 and TRBJ2-1; 11 nucleotides match TRBD2. From germline, CDR1 is MNHNS and CDR2 SASEGT. This CDR3 contains 13 residues. V trimming: 4 bases; J trimming: 9 bases; junction bases outside the gene matches: 2. The CDR3 sequence: CASSGTSGGEQFF. The DNA of the CDR3 is TGTGCCAGCAGTGGCACTAGCGGGGGTGAGCAGTTCTTC.

This clonotype has more than one count but fewer than ten. V gene TRBV20-1 combines with J gene TRBJ1-5; D possibly corresponds to TRBD1 (6 bases). V gave up 3 bases and J gave up 1 base, with 10 bases separating them. The length of the CDR3 is 14 residues. The germline gives CDR1 DFQATT, CDR2 SNEGSKA (reference sequence). This chain's CDR3 is CSASGGISNQPQHF. The CDR3, as DNA: TGCAGTGCTAGCGGGGGCATCAGCAATCAGCCCCAGCATTTT.

This chain connects TRBV5-6 to TRBJ2-1, with D perhaps matching TRBD2 (6 bases). Germline CDR1 and CDR2: SGHDT and YYEEEE. The CDR3 runs to 17 residues. Trimming removed 3 bases at V and 4 bases at J, with 20 bases between. The CDR3 DNA sequence: TGTGCCAGCAGCTGGGGAGAGGGCAGGGACTTTTACAATGAGCAGTTCTTC. This gives the protein CASSWGEGRDFYNEQFF.

This clonotype has more than one count but fewer than ten. This chain uses TRBV5-1 with TRBJ2-1, with D possibly being TRBD1 (5 bases). V was shortened by 1 base and J by 2 bases, with 13 bases between the two germline ends. The V gene's germline CDR1 is SGHRS and CDR2 YFSETQ. The CDR3 has 16 residues. The chain's CDR3 is CASSLPGKGPYNEQFF. CDR3 bases: TGCGCCAGCAGCTTGCCAGGGAAGGGGCCCTACAATGAGCAGTTCTTC.

This clonotype was observed a handful of times. The gene calls are TRBV4-2 and TRBJ1-4; TRBD1 is a possible D gene (6 bases). The CDR3 has 14 residues. Germline V gene sequence: CDR1 LGHNA, CDR2 YNFKEQ. Deletions cut 6 bases from V and 4 bases from J, with 12 bases between. Written as DNA, the CDR3 is TGTGCCAGCAGTTCGGGGGCTAATAATGAAAAACTGTTTTTT. Its protein is CASSSGANNEKLFF.

This chain joins TRBV10-3 and TRBJ2-7; TRBD1 aligns across 7 bases. The CDR3 is 12 residues long. In germline, CDR1 is ENHRY, CDR2 SYGVKD. V lost 5 bases and J lost 12; bases outside the gene matches: 10. This CDR3 reads CAISSGDSFLYF. CDR3 in DNA: TGTGCCATCAGTTCCGGGGACAGTTTCTTGTACTTC.

The rearrangement uses TRBV4-3 and TRBJ2-3; TRBD1 aligns across 8 bases. Germline CDR1 is LGHNA and CDR2 is YSLEER. The CDR3 spans 15 residues. Losses at the gene ends were 6 bases for V and 0 bases for J; bases not matched to a gene: 5. The CDR3 DNA is TGCGCCAGCAGTCGGACAGGGTTTAGCACAGATACGCAGTATTTT. Protein product: CASSRTGFSTDTQYF.

The genes are TRBV11-2 and TRBJ2-1; D is unresolved. The CDR3 runs to 13 residues. V gave up 1 base and J gave up 7 bases, with 8 bases separating them. Germline V gives CDR1 SGHAT, CDR2 FQNNGV. CDR3 amino acids: CASSLGLPNEQFF. In DNA form, the CDR3 reads TGTGCCAGCAGCTTAGGACTCCCGAATGAGCAGTTCTTC.

This clonotype was counted between two and nine times. The chain joins TRBV4-3 to TRBJ2-1; D is ambiguous. Germline values: CDR1 LGHNA, CDR2 YSLEER. Trimming removed 3 bases from V and 3 bases from J, with 12 bases in between. The CDR3 sequence is 15 residues long. The CDR3 spells CASSQAELYYNEQFF. The CDR3 DNA follows: TGCGCCAGCAGCCAGGCGGAATTATACTACAATGAGCAGTTCTTC.